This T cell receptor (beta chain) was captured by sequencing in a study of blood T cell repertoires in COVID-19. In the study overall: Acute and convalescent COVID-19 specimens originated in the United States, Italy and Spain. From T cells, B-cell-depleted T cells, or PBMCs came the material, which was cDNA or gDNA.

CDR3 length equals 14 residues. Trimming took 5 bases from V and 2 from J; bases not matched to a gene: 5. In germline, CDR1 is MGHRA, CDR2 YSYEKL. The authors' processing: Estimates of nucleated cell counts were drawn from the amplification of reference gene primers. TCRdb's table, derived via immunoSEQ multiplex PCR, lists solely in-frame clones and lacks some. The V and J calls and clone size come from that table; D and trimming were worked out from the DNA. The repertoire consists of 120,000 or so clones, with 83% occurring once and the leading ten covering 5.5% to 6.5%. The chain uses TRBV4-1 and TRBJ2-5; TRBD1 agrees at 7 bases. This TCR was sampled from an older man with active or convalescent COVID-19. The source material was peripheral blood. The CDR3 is CASSLRGPQETQYF. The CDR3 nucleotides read TGCGCCAGCAGCTTGAGGGGGCCGCAAGAGACCCAGTACTTC.